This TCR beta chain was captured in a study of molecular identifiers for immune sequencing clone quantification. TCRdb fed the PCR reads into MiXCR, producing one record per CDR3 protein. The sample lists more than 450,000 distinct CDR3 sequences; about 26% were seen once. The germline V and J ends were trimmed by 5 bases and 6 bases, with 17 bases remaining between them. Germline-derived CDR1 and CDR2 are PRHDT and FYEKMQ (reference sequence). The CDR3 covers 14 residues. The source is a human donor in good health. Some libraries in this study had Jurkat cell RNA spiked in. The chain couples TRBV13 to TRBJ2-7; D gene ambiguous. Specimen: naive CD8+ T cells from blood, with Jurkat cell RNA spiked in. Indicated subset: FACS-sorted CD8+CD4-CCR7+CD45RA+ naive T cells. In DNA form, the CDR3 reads TGTGCCAGCAGCCCCCCCTCGAATATTCCCGAGCAGTACTTC. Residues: CASSPPSNIPEQYF.